One sample yielded the 19 T cell receptor beta chains listed below, sequenced in a study of CD8 T cells in Susac syndrome. Random hexamers primed reverse transcription of about 0.5 to 1 ug RNA. TCRdb reanalysed the immunoSEQ multiplex PCR reads using MiXCR and keeps one entry per CDR3 protein. This table holds some 160,000 distinct CDR3 sequences, under 95% found once. The sample consisted of CD4+ T cells from PBMCs. The receptor set was obtained from a human donor in good health.

The chain links TRBV18 to TRBJ1-5; no clear D. Germline lookup yields CDR1 KGHSH and CDR2 LQKENI. V was trimmed by 4 bases and J by 6 bases, leaving 13 bases between them. The CDR3 totals 14 residues. The CDR3 is CASSQGNNLQPQHF. For the CDR3, the DNA is TGTGCCAGCTCACAGGGAAATAACCTTCAGCCCCAGCATTTT.

Here the CDR3 reads CASSLGRGVLREQYF. The CDR3 coding sequence is TGTGCCAGCAGCCTTGGCAGGGGAGTTCTTCGCGAGCAGTACTTC. The rearrangement uses TRBV7-9 and TRBJ2-7; TRBD1 is a possible D gene (6 bases). This CDR3 spans 15 amino acids. V was shortened by 5 bases and J by 6 bases, with 20 bases between the two germline ends. Germline values: CDR1 SEHNR, CDR2 FQNEAQ (reference sequence).

The rearrangement links TRBV14 to TRBJ2-1; D is perhaps TRBD2 (6 bases). Germline CDR1 SGHDN, CDR2 FVKESK. Trimming shortened V by 4 bases and J by 9 bases, and 10 bases separated the two germline ends. The CDR3 sequence is 12 residues long. The CDR3 nucleotides are TGTGCCAGCAGCCTTGTCGGGGGTGAGCAGTTCTTC. This sequence encodes CASSLVGGEQFF. The variable domain in full, completed from reference TRBV14 and TRBJ2-1, reads EAGVTQFPSHSVIEKGQTVTLRCDPISGHDNLYWYRRVMGKEIKFLLHFVKESKQDESGMPNNRFLAERTGGTYSTLKVQPAELEDSGVYFCASSLVGGEQFFGPGTRLTVL.

The chain joins TRBV7-2 to TRBJ1-4; 9 nucleotides match TRBD1. The CDR3 is made up of 15 amino acids. V lost 6 bases and J lost 8; bases outside the gene matches: 10. Germline CDR1 reads SGHTA; CDR2 reads FQGNSA. The DNA for the CDR3 is TGTGCCAGCAGGCGTACGGGACAGGGTGGAGAAAAACTGTTTTTT. Its protein is CASRRTGQGGEKLFF. Based on the CDR3 plus reference TRBV7-2 and TRBJ1-4, the full variable domain is GAGVSQSPSNKVTEKGKDVELRCDPISGHTALYWYRQSLGQGLEFLIYFQGNSAPDKSGLPSDRFSAERTGGSVSTLTIQRTQQEDSAVYLCASRRTGQGGEKLFFGSGTQLSVL.

The chain recombines TRBV7-2 with TRBJ2-5; 13 nucleotides agree with TRBD2. Germline assignment: CDR1 SGHTA and CDR2 FQGNSA. The CDR3 runs 16 residues. Unmatched junction bases numbered 8, after V lost 5 bases and J lost 5 bases. Here the CDR3 reads CASSRPGLAGKETQYF. As DNA, the CDR3 is TGTGCCAGCAGCCGTCCGGGACTAGCGGGGAAGGAGACCCAGTACTTC.

The CDR3 region is CASSSPRGTVLEAFF. The CDR3 DNA sequence: TGTGCCAGCAGTTCCCCGAGAGGGACAGTCCTTGAAGCTTTCTTT. The V and J genes are TRBV7-9 and TRBJ1-1; 7 bases map to TRBD1. V was clipped by 6 bases and J by 7 bases; unmatched bases: 14. Germline values: CDR1 SEHNR, CDR2 FQNEAQ (reference sequence). The CDR3 length is 15 residues.

The genes are TRBV2 and TRBJ1-5; 8 bases agree with TRBD1. The CDR3 totals 16 residues. Germline trimming cut 6 bases from V and 2 bases from J; bases unmatched to any gene: 9. Per the germline V gene, CDR1 is SNHLY and CDR2 is FYNNEI. The CDR3 region has the DNA TGTGCCAGCAGCACCCGACAGGGGTCGGGCAATCAGCCCCAGCATTTT. It encodes CASSTRQGSGNQPQHF.

The V gene is TRBV20-1, the J gene TRBJ2-5; a possible D gene is TRBD1 (7 bases). Trimming removed 4 bases at V and 1 base at J, with 22 bases between. CDR1 DFQATT and CDR2 SNEGSKA come from the germline V gene (reference sequence). This CDR3 is 17 amino acids long. The CDR3 reads CSATQHPDRDSQETQYF. CDR3 nucleotides: TGCAGTGCTACCCAGCACCCAGACAGGGACTCCCAAGAGACCCAGTACTTC.

CDR3 DNA: TGCAGTGCCCTGAGCCGGGGCGGGTCCTACGAGCAGTACTTC. Its translation: CSALSRGGSYEQYF. The chain combines TRBV20-1 with TRBJ2-7; D possibly uses TRBD1 or TRBD2 (5 bases each). The germline V and J ends were trimmed by 6 bases and 1 base, with 16 bases remaining between them. CDR1 and CDR2 (germline): DFQATT, SNEGSKA (reference sequence). The CDR3 has 14 residues.

The chain is built from TRBV5-4 and TRBJ2-7; maybe TRBD2 (5 bases). V dropped 0 bases and J dropped 0 bases, with 13 bases sitting between them. The CDR3 is 16 residues long. Germline CDR1 is SGHNT and CDR2 is YYREEE (reference sequence). The CDR3 spells CASSLEGVLSSYEQYF. The CDR3 DNA reads TGTGCCAGCAGCTTGGAGGGAGTACTGAGCTCCTACGAGCAGTACTTC.

V gene TRBV24-1 combines with J gene TRBJ2-7; D perhaps matches TRBD2 (6 bases). CDR1 is KGHDR and CDR2 is SFDVKD in the germline V gene. The V end was cut by 9 bases, the J end by 2 bases, with 16 bases between. The CDR3 is 14 amino acids. The CDR3 loop is CATSSEEGPYEQYF. The CDR3 DNA reads TGTGCCACCTCCTCTGAGGAGGGACCCTACGAGCAGTACTTC.

The chain uses TRBV30 and TRBJ1-2, with D hard to call. The CDR3 is 11 amino acids. V was trimmed by 2 bases and J by 5 bases, leaving 6 bases between them. The germline CDR1 and CDR2 sequences are GTSNPN and SVGIG (reference sequence). The CDR3 nucleotides are TGTGCCTGGAGTCCTACATATGGCTACACCTTC. Translated: CAWSPTYGYTF.

The chain is built from TRBV9 and TRBJ1-6; D is ambiguous. V shed 1 base and J shed 9 bases, with 8 bases lying between them. The V gene's germline CDR1 is SGDLS and CDR2 YYNGEE. This CDR3 is built from 13 residues. CDR3 loop: CASSVSGSSPLHF. CDR3 DNA sequence: TGTGCCAGCAGCGTATCTGGTTCTTCACCCCTCCACTTT.

V is TRBV13 and J is TRBJ2-5, with D possibly being TRBD1 (5 bases). The germline gives CDR1 PRHDT, CDR2 FYEKMQ (reference sequence). This CDR3 spans 15 amino acids. V lost 5 bases to trimming and J lost 0 bases, with 13 bases between them. For the CDR3, the DNA is TGTGCCAGCAGCCTAAGGGCAGGGTACCAAGAGACCCAGTACTTC. Translating it yields CASSLRAGYQETQYF.

The V gene is TRBV2, the J gene TRBJ2-1; D is possibly TRBD1 (5 bases). In germline, CDR1 is SNHLY, CDR2 FYNNEI. Trimming took 5 bases from V and 4 from J, leaving 9 bases between them. The CDR3 totals 13 residues. DNA of the CDR3: TGTGCCAGCAGTCTAGACAGATACAATGAGCAGTTCTTC. Amino acid sequence: CASSLDRYNEQFF.

This clonotype was counted a few times. One end of the junction does not line up with germline, which may come from a read error. CDR3 residues: CASSLFGQGNAGELFF. CDR3 coding DNA: TGCGCCAGCAGCTTGTTCGGACAGGGGAACGCCGGGGAGCTGTTTTTT. The J gene is TRBJ2-2, the V gene TRBV5-1, with TRBD1 matching 9 bases. The CDR3 is made up of 16 amino acids. Germline-derived CDR1 and CDR2 are SGHRS and YFSETQ.

The chain employs TRBV9 and TRBJ2-6, with 8 bases lining up with TRBD2. CDR1 SGDLS and CDR2 YYNGEE come from the germline V gene. Trimming took 4 bases from V and 0 from J; bases not matched to a gene: 9. This CDR3 region has 18 residues. CDR3: CASSTGGAFISGANVLTF. CDR3 DNA sequence: TGTGCCAGCAGCACGGGGGGGGCGTTCATCTCTGGGGCCAACGTCCTGACTTTC.

V is TRBV19 and J is TRBJ2-7, with D maybe TRBD1 (6 bases). This CDR3 comprises 14 residues. Germline V CDR1 and CDR2: LNHDA, SQIVND (reference sequence). V dropped 6 bases and J dropped 1 base, with 13 bases sitting between them. The CDR3 region has the DNA TGTGCCAGTAGCCGCCGGGACAATTCCTACGAGCAGTACTTC. The encoded protein is CASSRRDNSYEQYF.

V usage is TRBV5-6 and J usage is TRBJ2-3; D is undetermined. Trimming pared 0 bases from V and 0 bases from J, leaving 8 bases between. This CDR3 has 15 amino acids. Germline CDR1 SGHDT, CDR2 YYEEEE. The CDR3 nucleotides are TGTGCCAGCAGCTTGGCGGCGGCTAGCACAGATACGCAGTATTTT. This sequence encodes CASSLAAASTDTQYF.